This T cell receptor (beta chain) comes out of a study of CD8+ T cells in alopecia areata. V lost 8 bases, J lost 4 bases, and 14 bases lay in between. This CDR3 is built from 13 residues. In germline, CDR1 is MNHNS, CDR2 SASEGT. Sequencing templates came from extracted RNA that was reverse transcribed into cDNA. Clones were read by immunoSEQ multiplex PCR, and TCRdb kept only the in-frame ones, dropping some. The repertoire includes 170,000 or so clones, over 50% of them detected once, and roughly 14% sits in the top ten. Sample: CD4+ T cells sorted from blood, taken at week 0. The origin of this receptor is a human donor with alopecia areata. The J gene is TRBJ1-1, the V gene TRBV6-1; perhaps TRBD1 as D (6 bases). The CDR3 is CASSTGRGTEAFF. The CDR3 DNA reads as TGTGCCAGCTCAACAGGGCGGGGCACTGAAGCTTTCTTT.